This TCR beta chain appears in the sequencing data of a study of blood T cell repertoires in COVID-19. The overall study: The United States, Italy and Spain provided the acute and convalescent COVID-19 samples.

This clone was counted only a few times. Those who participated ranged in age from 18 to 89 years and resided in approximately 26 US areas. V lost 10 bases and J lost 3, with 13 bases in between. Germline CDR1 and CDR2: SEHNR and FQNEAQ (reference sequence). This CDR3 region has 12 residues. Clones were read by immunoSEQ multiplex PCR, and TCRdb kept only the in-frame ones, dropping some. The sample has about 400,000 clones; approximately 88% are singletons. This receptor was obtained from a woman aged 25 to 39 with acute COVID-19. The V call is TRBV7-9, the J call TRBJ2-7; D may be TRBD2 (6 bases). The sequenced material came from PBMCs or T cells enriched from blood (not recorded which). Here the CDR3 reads CATGTQLYEQYF. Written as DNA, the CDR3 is TGTGCCACCGGGACTCAACTCTACGAGCAGTACTTC. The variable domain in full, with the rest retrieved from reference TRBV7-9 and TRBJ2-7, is DTGVSQNPRHKITKRGQNVTFRCDPISEHNRLYWYRQTLGQGPEFLTYFQNEAQLEKSRLLSDRFSAERPKGSFSTLEIQRTEQGDSAMYLCATGTQLYEQYFGPGTRLTVT.